A selection of T cell receptor beta chains follows, all from one sample in a study of cytomegalovirus exposure and HLA in healthy donors. The method was immunoSEQ multiplex PCR; TCRdb's version includes in-frame clones alone and lacks a portion of them. The sample holds 150,000 or so clones, 75% seen once. What was sequenced was PBMCs. Source of these receptors: a man in his thirties or forties in good health and CMV-seronegative. The CDR3 runs from the conserved cysteine through the conserved F or W. The D gene is left open where the match is weak. Expanded clones are given a class, and other clones once, few, many or no size at all.

>.|.|TRBV2|TRBJ2-1
CASSERQVYYNEQFF
TGTGCCAGCAGTGAACGGCAGGTGTATTACAATGAGCAGTTCTTC
>.|TRBD1|TRBV19|TRBJ1-2
CASSSRDRGFRGYTF
TGTGCCAGTAGTAGCCGGGACAGGGGATTTAGGGGCTACACCTTC
>.|.|TRBV6-5|TRBJ1-2
CASSYSRQGSDGYTF
TGTGCCAGCAGTTACTCAAGGCAGGGGTCAGATGGCTACACCTTC
>.|.|TRBV28|TRBJ2-5
CASSRRGETQYF
TGTGCCAGCAGCCGGAGGGGAGAGACCCAGTACTTC
>few|TRBD1|TRBV27|TRBJ1-4
CASGLTGATNEKLFF
TGTGCCAGCGGCCTTACAGGGGCAACTAATGAAAAACTGTTTTTT
>.|.|TRBV10-3|TRBJ2-1
CAIGGRQDRNEQFF
TGTGCCATCGGAGGAAGACAGGATCGCAATGAGCAGTTCTTC
>once|.|TRBV19|TRBJ1-3
CASTGPGNTIYF
TGTGCCAGTACAGGGCCTGGAAACACCATATATTTT
>.|TRBD1|TRBV29-1|TRBJ2-5
CSVEPNRGETQYF
TGCAGCGTTGAACCCAACAGGGGTGAGACCCAGTACTTC
>.|TRBD1|TRBV5-6|TRBJ1-5
CASSFLQGEAQPQHF
TGTGCCAGCAGCTTCTTACAGGGGGAGGCTCAGCCCCAGCATTTT
>.|.|TRBV19|TRBJ2-3
CAASRTAATDTQYF
TGTGCCGCTTCCCGGACAGCAGCCACAGATACGCAGTATTTT
>few|.|TRBV18|TRBJ2-7
CASSQMAGRDEQYF
TGTGCCAGCTCCCAGATGGCGGGCCGAGACGAGCAGTACTTC
>.|.|TRBV2|TRBJ1-6
CASSQGASNSPLHF
TGTGCCAGCAGTCAGGGTGCCAGTAATTCACCCCTCCACTTT
>.|.|TRBV6-5|TRBJ1-4
CASGTGGDNEKLFF
TGTGCCAGCGGAACAGGAGGGGATAATGAAAAACTGTTTTTT
>.|.|TRBV27|TRBJ2-3
CASSPTRATDTQYF
TGTGCCAGCAGCCCAACTAGGGCGACAGATACGCAGTATTTT